One sample yielded the 21 T cell receptor beta chains listed below, sequenced in a study of shared clonotypes between healthy human individuals. Measured with immunoSEQ multiplex PCR; TCRdb has only the in-frame clones, and not every one. The table shows roughly 1,100,000 clones, with about 75% occurring only once. Sequencing used memory CD4+ T cells sorted from blood. The subset: CD45RA-negative fraction. The receptors come from a man in his late teens or twenties in good health.

This chain connects TRBV15 to TRBJ2-7; maybe TRBD1 (6 bases). The V end lost 1 base, the J end lost 3 bases, and 10 bases lay between the germline ends. The germline gives CDR1 LNHNV, CDR2 YYDKDF (reference sequence). This CDR3 comprises 14 residues. The CDR3 sequence is CATSRGADSYEQYF. The CDR3 nucleotides read TGTGCCACCAGCAGAGGAGCGGACAGCTACGAGCAGTACTTC. The full variable domain, with the rest looked up from reference TRBV15 and TRBJ2-7, is DAMVIQNPRYQVTQFGKPVTLSCSQTLNHNVMYWYQQKSSQAPKLLFHYYDKDFNNEADTPDNFQSRRPNTSFCFLDIRSPGLGDTAMYLCATSRGADSYEQYFGPGTRLTVT.

The chain employs TRBV7-2 and TRBJ1-3; no clear D. The CDR3 loop spans 14 amino acids. Germline CDR1 and CDR2: SGHTA and FQGNSA. Trimming took 5 bases from V and 9 from J, leaving 17 bases between them. The CDR3, as DNA: TGTGCCAGCAGCCTGTTGACCCCACCGCCCACCATATATTTT. Amino acid sequence: CASSLLTPPPTIYF.

The chain combines TRBV10-1 with TRBJ2-2; D remains ambiguous. This CDR3 contains 13 residues. The ends were cut back, 4 bases at V and 1 base at J, with 4 bases in the middle. CDR1 is WNHNN, CDR2 SYGVQD, per germline (reference sequence). The CDR3 region is CASSAQNTGELFF. The CDR3 coding sequence is TGCGCCAGCAGTGCCCAGAACACCGGGGAGCTGTTTTTT.

This clone has only one observation. V and J are TRBV30 and TRBJ2-3; 10 bases align to TRBD2. CDR1 and CDR2 from the germline V gene are GTSNPN and SVGIG (reference sequence). V was pared by 4 bases and J by 1 base, with 14 bases of the junction left unmatched. This CDR3 has 18 residues. The CDR3, as DNA: TGTGCCTGGAACTTCGGGGCTAGCGGGAGTGTCGGCACAGATACGCAGTATTTT. It codes for CAWNFGASGSVGTDTQYF. The whole variable domain, remainder taken from reference TRBV30 and TRBJ2-3, is SQTIHQWPATLVQPVGSPLSLECTVEGTSNPNLYWYRQAAGRGLQLLFYSVGIGQISSEVPQNLSASRPQDRQFILSSKKLLLSDSGFYLCAWNFGASGSVGTDTQYFGPGTRLTVL.

The CDR3 DNA sequence: TGTGCCAGCAGCCGCGTGAGGGACTCTGGAAACACCATATATTTT. It translates to CASSRVRDSGNTIYF. This chain links TRBV28 with TRBJ1-3; D gene ambiguous. CDR3 length: 15 amino acids. Between the trimmed V and J ends, which lost 6 bases and 0 bases, there was a span of 12 bases. In germline, CDR1 is MDHEN, CDR2 SYDVKM.

A note on this clone: Other DNA sequences in the same sample also yield this CDR3. This rearrangement joins TRBV19 to TRBJ2-5, with 7 bases aligning to TRBD1. Germline lookup yields CDR1 LNHDA and CDR2 SQIVND (reference sequence). CDR3 length equals 13 residues. The V segment lost 5 bases and the J segment 5 bases; nucleotides outside the gene matches: 5. The CDR3 sequence is CASSDRVRETQYF. The CDR3 bases are TGTGCCAGTAGTGACAGGGTCCGGGAGACCCAGTACTTC.

This clone was counted between two and nine times. CDR3 sequence (DNA): TGTGCCAGCAGCTTGTCTGGACCGGCGGGTGGTGGCTACACCTTC. Its protein product is CASSLSGPAGGGYTF. This sequence joins TRBV5-6 and TRBJ1-2; D ambiguous. Trimming shortened V by 1 base and J by 7 bases, and 17 bases separated the two germline ends. CDR1 and CDR2 (germline): SGHDT, YYEEEE. This CDR3 is built from 15 residues.

The chain employs TRBV9 and TRBJ2-1; 8 positions agree with TRBD2. Germline V CDR1 and CDR2: SGDLS, YYNGEE. The CDR3 loop spans 15 amino acids. V was clipped by 3 bases and J by 8 bases; unmatched bases: 10. The CDR3: CASSAGLARTYEQFF. The CDR3 nucleotides are TGTGCCAGCAGCGCCGGACTAGCCCGAACATATGAGCAGTTCTTC. Filled out from reference TRBV9 and TRBJ2-1, the complete variable domain reads DSGVTQTPKHLITATGQRVTLRCSPRSGDLSVYWYQQSLDQGLQFLIQYYNGEERAKGNILERFSAQQFPDLHSELNLSSLELGDSALYFCASSAGLARTYEQFFGPGTRLTVL.

The chain recombines TRBV9 with TRBJ2-7, with D maybe TRBD2 (6 bases). Looked up from germline, CDR1 is SGDLS and CDR2 is YYNGEE. The CDR3 is made up of 15 amino acids. Trimming left V 0 bases short and J 9 bases short, with 19 bases between. The CDR3 bases are TGTGCCAGCAGCGTAGGAGGGGACTCCCCAGTAGGGCAGTACTTC. Translated, it gives CASSVGGDSPVGQYF.

V and J are TRBV6-1 and TRBJ2-3; 8 bases map to TRBD1. CDR3 length: 15 amino acids. CDR1 and CDR2 from the germline V gene are MNHNS and SASEGT. J gave up 3 bases and V 4 bases, and 6 bases lay outside the gene matches. CDR3 region: CASSVGQAQTDTQYF. The CDR3 bases are TGTGCCAGCAGTGTGGGACAGGCCCAAACAGATACGCAGTATTTT.

The chain combines TRBV7-2 with TRBJ2-1; a possible D gene is TRBD2 (5 bases). The CDR3 has 14 residues. Germline V lookup: CDR1 SGHTA, CDR2 FQGNSA. Trimming left V 4 bases short and J 6 bases short, with 13 bases between. Written as DNA, the CDR3 is TGTGCCAGCAGCTCAATGCGGGTCGTCAATGAGCAGTTCTTC. As protein: CASSSMRVVNEQFF.

This clone was recorded a few times. This chain connects TRBV9 to TRBJ1-4; D ambiguous. This CDR3 comprises 17 residues. V was pared by 3 bases and J by 6 bases, with 21 bases between. Germline V CDR1 and CDR2: SGDLS, YYNGEE. CDR3 sequence reads: CASSGRYGRGDDEKLFF. The CDR3 DNA reads as TGTGCCAGCAGCGGGCGTTATGGGCGGGGAGATGATGAAAAACTGTTTTTT.

This chain uses TRBV7-2 with TRBJ2-4, with D hard to call. Germline values: CDR1 SGHTA, CDR2 FQGNSA. V lost 5 bases and J lost 4, with 3 bases in between. This CDR3 is built from 11 residues. The CDR3 coding sequence is TGTGCCAGCAGCCGGAAAAACATTCAGTACTTC. This translates into CASSRKNIQYF.

The genes are TRBV29-1 and TRBJ1-3, with 12 bases fitting TRBD1. The trim removed 0 bases at V and 5 bases at J, leaving 5 bases unmatched. The CDR3 has 16 amino acids. Germline CDR1 and CDR2: SQVTM and ANQGSEA. The CDR3 spells CSVEEGGTGGRNTIYF. The CDR3 DNA reads as TGCAGCGTTGAAGAAGGTGGGACAGGGGGCAGAAACACCATATATTTT.

The chain combines TRBV11-2 with TRBJ2-4; 7 bases are shared with TRBD1. Germline V CDR1 and CDR2: SGHAT, FQNNGV. CDR3 length: 18 amino acids. Trimming removed 5 bases from V and 0 bases from J; junction bases left unmatched: 13. The CDR3 here is CASSPWVGQIIAKNIQYF. For the CDR3, the DNA is TGTGCCAGCAGCCCCTGGGTGGGACAGATTATAGCCAAAAACATTCAGTACTTC.

The rearrangement links TRBV5-1 to TRBJ2-5, with TRBD2 matching 8 bases. V lost 2 bases to trimming and J lost 7 bases; unmatched junction nucleotides: 22. The CDR3 spans 19 residues. The V gene's germline CDR1 is SGHRS and CDR2 YFSETQ. CDR3: CASSLLPIAGGPEGGTQYF. CDR3 bases: TGCGCCAGCAGCTTACTCCCCATTGCGGGGGGACCTGAGGGTGGGACCCAGTACTTC.

This clone was observed once. The chain is built from TRBV19 and TRBJ1-2; possibly TRBD1 for D (6 bases). The CDR3 covers 15 residues. The germline V and J ends were trimmed by 5 bases and 0 bases, with 13 bases remaining between them. Germline V gives CDR1 LNHDA, CDR2 SQIVND (reference sequence). The CDR3 loop reads CASSPRTAPNYGYTF. The CDR3 DNA is TGTGCCAGTAGTCCCCGGACAGCTCCTAACTATGGCTACACCTTC.

This clone was found once. The chain joins TRBV18 to TRBJ2-7; D call uncertain. Germline assignment: CDR1 KGHSH and CDR2 LQKENI. This CDR3 has 14 amino acids. Trimming shortened V by 3 bases and J by 6 bases, and 15 bases separated the two germline ends. CDR3 in DNA: TGTGCCAGCTCACCCGGACCAACATCGGGCGAGCAGTACTTC. Translation gives CASSPGPTSGEQYF.

V and J are TRBV29-1 and TRBJ2-5; no reliable D call. CDR3 length: 11 amino acids. Trimming stripped 0 bases from V and 8 bases from J, with 7 bases between. CDR1 is SQVTM, CDR2 ANQGSEA, per germline. CDR3 loop: CSVEELATQYF. CDR3 DNA: TGCAGCGTTGAAGAGCTCGCTACCCAGTACTTC.

About this clone: This could be a read error, since a much larger clone is one nucleotide away. This rearrangement joins TRBV7-2 to TRBJ2-2, with D uncertain. Germline values: CDR1 SGHTA, CDR2 FQGNSA. The CDR3 is 12 amino acids. V was shortened by 2 bases and J by 3 bases, with 1 base between the two germline ends. The DNA of the CDR3 is TGTGCCAGCAGCTTATACACCGGGGAGCTGTTTTTT. This sequence encodes CASSLYTGELFF.

This chain uses TRBV6-5 with TRBJ2-1; TRBD1 aligns across 8 bases. CDR1 is MNHEY and CDR2 is SVGAGI in the germline V gene. This CDR3 spans 13 amino acids. The J segment lost 7 bases and the V segment lost 6 bases, leaving 5 bases of the junction unmatched. The CDR3 is CASRRTGTNEQFF. For the CDR3, the DNA is TGTGCCAGCAGGAGGACAGGGACGAATGAGCAGTTCTTC.